Presented here are 21 T cell receptor beta chains from one specimen sequenced in a study of radiation and T cells in renal cell carcinoma (dated by TCRdb to the early 2020s). Library preparation used the immunoSEQ multiplex PCR assay. Entries here come from immuneACCESS through TCRdb and include only in-frame sequences with V and J called. Some clones fail to appear in such tables; in the studies checked, an unresolved V gene covers under half of the shortfall, and the cause of the remainder is unknown. The sample records around 74,000 clones, approximately 87% of which are singletons. The leading ten clones occupy around 2.5% of the sample. The time point label for this specimen denotes: blood 4 weeks post-SBRT, at nephrectomy. Sample treatment or condition, as interpreted from the label and publication: 15 Gy SBRT to primary tumor, nephrectomy 4 weeks later. Source: blood, taken from a patient whose treatment included radiotherapy and nephrectomy. The receptors shown here come from a woman aged 55-75 years with renal cell carcinoma.

The chain is built from TRBV5-4 and TRBJ2-7, with TRBD1 matching 10 bases. Trimming took 4 bases from V and 3 from J; bases not matched to a gene: 4. The CDR3 covers 14 residues. Germline V gene sequence: CDR1 SGHNT, CDR2 YYREEE (reference sequence). CDR3 in amino acids: CASSQGQGYYEQYF. The CDR3, as DNA: TGTGCCAGCAGCCAGGGACAGGGGTACTACGAGCAGTACTTC.

This clone was observed once. This chain joins TRBV5-1 and TRBJ2-5; D is possibly TRBD1 (5 bases). V lost 4 bases and J lost 1, with 17 bases in between. The CDR3 contains 16 residues. Germline V gives CDR1 SGHRS, CDR2 YFSETQ. The CDR3 sequence: CASSIALQTAQETQYF. In nucleotides, the CDR3 is TGCGCCAGCAGCATCGCCCTTCAGACAGCCCAAGAGACCCAGTACTTC.

This chain uses TRBV19 with TRBJ2-7; TRBD1 aligns across 7 bases. Germline V gives CDR1 LNHDA, CDR2 SQIVND (reference sequence). V shed 4 bases, J shed 3 bases, and the junction held 3 bases outside the gene matches. The CDR3 has 13 residues. CDR3 in DNA: TGTGCCAGTAGTACCCGGGACAGCTACGAGCAGTACTTC. Its translation: CASSTRDSYEQYF.

The rearrangement links TRBV2 to TRBJ1-1; 7 bases are a match to TRBD1. Per the germline V gene, CDR1 is SNHLY and CDR2 is FYNNEI. There are 17 residues in the CDR3. V shed 1 base, J shed 3 bases, and the junction held 11 bases outside the gene matches. This CDR3 is CASSEGGYQTGDTEAFF. CDR3 DNA sequence: TGTGCCAGCAGTGAAGGGGGTTACCAAACAGGGGACACTGAAGCTTTCTTT.

The V and J genes are TRBV28 and TRBJ2-4, with a weak D call TRBD2 (5 bases). This CDR3 contains 13 residues. Germline lookup yields CDR1 MDHEN and CDR2 SYDVKM. The V end was cut by 5 bases, the J end by 6 bases, with 11 bases between. The CDR3 region is CASSRGPGNIQYF. The CDR3, as DNA: TGTGCCAGCAGTCGAGGGCCGGGAAACATTCAGTACTTC.

V and J are TRBV21-1 and TRBJ2-7. TRBV21-1 is labeled a pseudogene. This CDR3 contains 15 residues. CDR3 loop: CASGTGTESSYEQYF. The CDR3 DNA sequence: TGTGCCAGCGGGACCGGGACGGAGAGCTCCTACGAGCAGTACTTC.

The J gene is TRBJ2-1, the V gene TRBV5-1, with D tentatively TRBD1 (5 bases). Germline lookup yields CDR1 SGHRS and CDR2 YFSETQ. The CDR3 totals 12 residues. V was pared by 1 base and J by 9 bases, with 8 bases between. The CDR3 protein is CASSLRQSEQFF. The CDR3 region has the DNA TGCGCCAGCAGCTTGAGACAGAGTGAGCAGTTCTTC.

This chain links TRBV18 with TRBJ2-7, with D perhaps TRBD1 or TRBD2 (6 bases each). Germline V gives CDR1 KGHSH, CDR2 LQKENI. Deletions cut 8 bases from V and 2 bases from J, with 16 bases between. The CDR3 is 14 residues long. CDR3 region: CASLGGGRAYEQYF. The CDR3 DNA sequence: TGTGCCAGCCTTGGAGGGGGGCGAGCCTACGAGCAGTACTTC.

This chain uses TRBV2 with TRBJ1-6; D perhaps matches TRBD1 (6 bases). V was cut by 3 bases and J by 6 bases, with 12 bases left in between. CDR1 and CDR2 (germline): SNHLY, FYNNEI. This CDR3 has 15 amino acids. DNA of the CDR3: TGTGCCAGCAGTGACCTCAGGGGAACTAATTCACCCCTCCACTTT. Amino acids: CASSDLRGTNSPLHF.

This chain uses TRBV27 with TRBJ2-2; weak D call: TRBD1 (5 bases). V was shortened by 3 bases and J by 7 bases, with 12 bases between the two germline ends. There are 14 residues in the CDR3. Germline-derived CDR1 and CDR2 are MNHEY and SMNVEV (reference sequence). The CDR3 loop reads CASSLFREHGELFF. DNA of the CDR3: TGTGCCAGCAGTTTGTTCAGGGAACACGGGGAGCTGTTTTTT.

This chain joins TRBV10-2 and TRBJ1-1; the D is unclear. The CDR3 totals 12 residues. The germline V and J ends were trimmed by 4 bases and 7 bases, with 10 bases remaining between them. Looked up from germline, CDR1 is WSHSY and CDR2 is SAAADI. The CDR3 DNA reads TGCGCCAGCAGTGTCAACGGCCATGAAGCTTTCTTT. This codes for CASSVNGHEAFF.

The V call is TRBV30, the J call TRBJ1-1; D gene unclear. V lost 2 bases and J lost 5, with 9 bases in between. CDR3 size: 12 residues. The germline CDR1 and CDR2 sequences are GTSNPN and SVGIG (reference sequence). The CDR3 sequence is CAWSLVGTEAFF. CDR3 in DNA: TGTGCCTGGAGTTTGGTGGGTACTGAAGCTTTCTTT.

The chain combines TRBV19 with TRBJ2-7; 10 nucleotides match TRBD1. V shed 5 bases and J 0 bases; nucleotides not matched to a gene: 7. The germline CDR1 and CDR2 sequences are LNHDA and SQIVND (reference sequence). The CDR3 is 16 amino acids. The CDR3 loop reads CASSLSGTGASYEQYF. The CDR3, as DNA: TGTGCCAGTAGTCTCTCCGGGACAGGGGCCTCCTACGAGCAGTACTTC.

This chain joins TRBV7-6 and TRBJ1-4, with 10 positions matching TRBD1. The V gene's germline CDR1 is SGHVS and CDR2 FNYEAQ. Trimming cost V 5 bases and J 4 bases; bases outside gene matches: 10. The CDR3 has 17 amino acids. CDR3 sequence: CASSIFFGQGDNEKLFF. As DNA, the CDR3 is TGTGCCAGCAGCATTTTTTTTGGACAGGGGGATAATGAAAAACTGTTTTTT.

The rearrangement uses TRBV19 and TRBJ2-2; 9 nucleotides align to TRBD1. Germline-derived CDR1 and CDR2 are LNHDA and SQIVND (reference sequence). This CDR3 has 14 residues. Trimming removed 9 bases from V and 2 bases from J; junction bases left unmatched: 4. The DNA for the CDR3 is TGTGCCAGCAACAGGGGGCTCAACACCGGGGAGCTGTTTTTT. Its translation: CASNRGLNTGELFF. The entire variable domain, with the rest obtained from reference TRBV19 and TRBJ2-2, is as follows: DGGITQSPKYLFRKEGQNVTLSCEQNLNHDAMYWYRQDPGQGLRLIYYSQIVNDFQKGDIAEGYSVSREKKESFPLTVTSAQKNPTAFYLCASNRGLNTGELFFGEGSRLTVL.

The rearrangement uses TRBV28 and TRBJ2-7; no firm D call. V lost 6 bases, J lost 4 bases, and 7 bases lay in between. This CDR3 has 11 amino acids. Per the germline V gene, CDR1 is MDHEN and CDR2 is SYDVKM. As DNA, the CDR3 is TGTGCCAGCAGATTCACTTACGAGCAGTACTTC. Translated, it gives CASRFTYEQYF.

This chain joins TRBV4-3 and TRBJ2-7; the D is unclear. This CDR3 region has 15 residues. Germline CDR1 reads LGHNA; CDR2 reads YSLEER. With 1 base removed from V and 6 bases from J, the gap between germline ends came to 16 bases. As DNA, the CDR3 is TGCGCCAGCAGCCAAGGAGCTGCTTCTCCTTCCGAGCAGTACTTC. Translated, it gives CASSQGAASPSEQYF.

The genes are TRBV19 and TRBJ2-3; D unclear. The length of the CDR3 is 13 residues. Germline-derived CDR1 and CDR2 are LNHDA and SQIVND (reference sequence). V was clipped by 6 bases and J by 3 bases, with 10 bases between them. Here the CDR3 reads CASSHQRTDTQYF. CDR3 sequence (DNA): TGTGCCAGTAGCCACCAGAGGACAGATACGCAGTATTTT.

V gene TRBV9 combines with J gene TRBJ2-1, with 7 bases identical to TRBD1. Germline V lookup: CDR1 SGDLS, CDR2 YYNGEE. This CDR3 region has 13 residues. The ends lost 8 bases at V and 8 bases at J; junction bases unmatched: 10. CDR3 in amino acids: CARGMGQSHEQFF. The CDR3 coding sequence is TGTGCCAGAGGAATGGGACAGTCCCATGAGCAGTTCTTC.

J is TRBJ2-1 and V is TRBV2; weak D call: TRBD1 (6 bases). This CDR3 comprises 15 residues. CDR1 and CDR2 from the germline V gene are SNHLY and FYNNEI. The V and J ends lost 7 bases and 0 bases respectively, with 13 bases between them. The CDR3 DNA reads TGTGCCAGCACAGACAGGAGGAGCTCCTACAATGAGCAGTTCTTC. The encoded protein is CASTDRRSSYNEQFF.

In nucleotides, the CDR3 is TGTGCCAGCAGCGGTCGGACGGGAGGGGTCGAAAAACTGTTTTTT. Its protein product is CASSGRTGGVEKLFF. The chain carries TRBV9 and TRBJ1-4; a weak D match, TRBD1 (5 bases). V lost 3 bases and J lost 8, with 17 bases in between. Germline loops: CDR1 SGDLS, CDR2 YYNGEE. This CDR3 is 15 amino acids long.